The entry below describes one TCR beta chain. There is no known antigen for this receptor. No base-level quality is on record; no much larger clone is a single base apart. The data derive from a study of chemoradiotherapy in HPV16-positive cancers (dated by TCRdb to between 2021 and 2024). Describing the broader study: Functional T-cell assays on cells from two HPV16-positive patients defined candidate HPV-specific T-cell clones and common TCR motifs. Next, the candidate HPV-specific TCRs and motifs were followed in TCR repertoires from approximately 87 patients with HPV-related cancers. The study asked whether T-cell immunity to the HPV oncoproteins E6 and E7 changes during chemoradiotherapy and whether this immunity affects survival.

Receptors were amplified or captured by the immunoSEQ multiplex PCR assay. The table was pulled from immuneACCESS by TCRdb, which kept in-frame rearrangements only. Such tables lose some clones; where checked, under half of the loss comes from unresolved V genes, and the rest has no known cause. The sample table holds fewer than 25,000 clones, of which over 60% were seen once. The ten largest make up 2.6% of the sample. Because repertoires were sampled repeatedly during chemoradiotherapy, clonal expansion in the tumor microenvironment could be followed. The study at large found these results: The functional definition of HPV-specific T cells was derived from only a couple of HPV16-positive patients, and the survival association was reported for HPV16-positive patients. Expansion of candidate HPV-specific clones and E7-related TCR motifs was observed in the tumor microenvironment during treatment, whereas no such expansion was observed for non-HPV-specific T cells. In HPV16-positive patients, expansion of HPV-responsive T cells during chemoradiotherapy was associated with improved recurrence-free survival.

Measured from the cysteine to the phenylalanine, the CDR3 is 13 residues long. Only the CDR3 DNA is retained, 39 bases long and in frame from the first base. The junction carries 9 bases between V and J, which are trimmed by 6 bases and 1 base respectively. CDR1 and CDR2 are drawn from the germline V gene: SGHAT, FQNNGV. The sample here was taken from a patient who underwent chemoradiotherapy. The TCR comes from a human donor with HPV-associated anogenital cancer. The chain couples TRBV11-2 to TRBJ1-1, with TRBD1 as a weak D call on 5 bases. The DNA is TGTGCCAGCAGTTTTCAGGGGAACACTGAAGCTTTCTTT. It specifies CASSFQGNTEAFF.